This note documents a single T cell receptor beta chain sequence. Its specificity is unknown. TCRdb's copy holds only in-frame clones and misses some; the assay was immunoSEQ multiplex PCR. Of 2,500 to 3,500 clones detected, about 88% appear once; the ten largest clones hold 5.1%. The data originate from a study of T cell repertoires in ileal Crohn's disease. Across the study: Patients had a median approximately 7.5-year disease duration, and around 35% were active smokers.

CDR3 length: 11 amino acids. Looked up from germline, CDR1 is LNHDA and CDR2 is SQIVND (reference sequence). The germline V and J ends were trimmed by 3 bases and 9 bases, with 6 bases remaining between them. The time point: neoterminal ileum biopsy at postoperative endoscopy, about 6 months after surgery. Whole-study results and caveats: Compared with CD4 T cells, sorted CD8 cells carried more expanded clones. Endoscopy was done a median around 7.5 months after surgery.

The chain recombines TRBV19 with TRBJ2-1; D uncertain. The clonotype originates from an adult with Crohn's disease. Input material: ileal tissue. The CDR3 here is CASSIRSEQFF. The CDR3 nucleotides read TGTGCCAGTAGTATCCGTAGTGAGCAGTTCTTC.